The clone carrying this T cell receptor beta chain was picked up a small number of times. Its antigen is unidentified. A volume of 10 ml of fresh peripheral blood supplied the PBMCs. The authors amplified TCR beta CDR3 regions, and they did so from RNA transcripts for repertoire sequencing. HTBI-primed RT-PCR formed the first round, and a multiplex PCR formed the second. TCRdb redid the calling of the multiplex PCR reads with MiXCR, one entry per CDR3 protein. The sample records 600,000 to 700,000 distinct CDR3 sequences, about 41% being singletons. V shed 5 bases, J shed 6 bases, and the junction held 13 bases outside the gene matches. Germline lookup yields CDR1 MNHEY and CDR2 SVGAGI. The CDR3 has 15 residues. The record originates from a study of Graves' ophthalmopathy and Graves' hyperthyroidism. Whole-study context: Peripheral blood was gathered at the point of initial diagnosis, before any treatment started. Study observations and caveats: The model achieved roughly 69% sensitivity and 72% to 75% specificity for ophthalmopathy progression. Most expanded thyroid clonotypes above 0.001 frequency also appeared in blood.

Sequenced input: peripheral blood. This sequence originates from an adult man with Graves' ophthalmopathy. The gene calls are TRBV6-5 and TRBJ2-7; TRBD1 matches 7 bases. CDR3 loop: CASSPRQGHLPEQYF. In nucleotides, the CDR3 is TGTGCCAGCAGTCCCCGACAGGGACATCTCCCCGAGCAGTACTTC.